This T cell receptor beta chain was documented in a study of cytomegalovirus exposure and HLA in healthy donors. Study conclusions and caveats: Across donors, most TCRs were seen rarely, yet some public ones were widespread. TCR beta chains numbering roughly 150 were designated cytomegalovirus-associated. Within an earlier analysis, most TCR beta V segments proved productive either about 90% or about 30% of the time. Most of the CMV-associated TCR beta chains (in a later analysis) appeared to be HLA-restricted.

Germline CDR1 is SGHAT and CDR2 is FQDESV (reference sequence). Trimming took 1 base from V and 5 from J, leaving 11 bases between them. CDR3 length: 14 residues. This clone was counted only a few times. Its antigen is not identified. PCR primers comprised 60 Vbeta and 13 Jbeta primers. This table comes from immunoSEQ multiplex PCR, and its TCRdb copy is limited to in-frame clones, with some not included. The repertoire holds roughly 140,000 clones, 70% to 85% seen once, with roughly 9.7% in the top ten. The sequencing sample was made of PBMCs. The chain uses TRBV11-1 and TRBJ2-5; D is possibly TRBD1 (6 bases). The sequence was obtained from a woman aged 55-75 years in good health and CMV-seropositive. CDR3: CASSLEQGVETQYF. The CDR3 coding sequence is TGTGCCAGCAGCTTAGAACAGGGCGTGGAGACCCAGTACTTC.